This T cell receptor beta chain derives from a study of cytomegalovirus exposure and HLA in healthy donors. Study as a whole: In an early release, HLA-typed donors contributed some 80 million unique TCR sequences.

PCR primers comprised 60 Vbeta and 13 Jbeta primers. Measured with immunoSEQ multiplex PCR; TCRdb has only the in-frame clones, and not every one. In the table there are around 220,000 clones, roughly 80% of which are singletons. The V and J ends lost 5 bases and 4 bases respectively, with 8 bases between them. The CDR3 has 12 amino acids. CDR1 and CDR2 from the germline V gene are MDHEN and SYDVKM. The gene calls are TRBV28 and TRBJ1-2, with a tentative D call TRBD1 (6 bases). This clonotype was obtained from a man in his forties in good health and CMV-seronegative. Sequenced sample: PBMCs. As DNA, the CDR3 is TGTGCCAGCAGTCCGACAGGCTATGGCTACACCTTC. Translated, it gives CASSPTGYGYTF.